The entry that follows covers one TCR beta chain sequence. Only a few counts were recorded for this clonotype. No cognate antigen has been identified for it. Base-call qualities are not available, and no considerably larger clone is one nucleotide away. The CDR3 starts with the cysteine, ends with the phenylalanine, and has 14 residues. Of the read, only the CDR3 DNA is kept; its 42 bases are in frame from base 1. V drops 1 base and J drops 4 bases, leaving 11 bases in between. According to the germline V gene, CDR1 reads LGHNA and CDR2 reads YNFKEQ. To synthesize cDNA, template-switch 5'RACE was performed with a primer carrying a 10-nucleotide random unique molecular identifier so that each TCR transcript was tagged. Over 180 million TCR-beta sequences, covering 15-18 subjects, were produced in each sequencing run. The RNeasy kit was used to extract total RNA. The KAPA Real-time Library Amplification kit was used to amplify TCR-beta VDJ regions with primers for the TCR constant region and the 5'RACE anchor. A first PCR added sample indexes and Illumina adaptors, after which a second PCR increased the library yield. After Ampure bead purification, the roughly 650 bp TCR product was size-selected on a 2% E-gel SizeSelection system. Library quality was checked on a Bioanalyzer, concentration was measured with Qubit, and libraries were quantified with the Kapa Library Quantification kit before pooling. Libraries were sequenced paired-end 2 x 150 bp on an Illumina HiSeq 2500. To increase sequence diversity, 25-30% phiX was spiked into each library pool. From the authors' description of their analysis: The UMI-based MiGEC pipeline processed quality-filtered reads and removed over 85% of raw TCR sequences during error correction. VDJ genes were aligned to IMGT germline references, and clonotypes were defined by unique CDR3 amino acid sequence plus V-J genes. VDJtools evaluated clonal expansion, Shannon diversity and CDR3 relatedness (CalcPairwiseDistances, ClusterSamples); CLCbio workbench built phylogenetic trees. Using coefficient-of-variation modelling across technical triplicates, the study counted a clone as expanded if it had at least 8 unique UMIs. The public reads were reanalyzed by TCRdb: fastp trimming at Q25, MiXCR alignment, in-frame beta chains only. Rows are combined by CDR3 protein, so each entry shows the most common genes and DNA. None of the V and J calls come from the authors' own analysis; TCRdb made them. The sample profile shows under 60,000 distinct CDR3 sequences; around 5.3% of them were found once. Approximately 1.5% of the sample comes from the top ten.

The data originate from a study of neurological immune-mediated disorders (dated by TCRdb to between 2018 and 2021). Background on the whole study: Of the approximately 34 multiple sclerosis patients, roughly 30 had relapsing-remitting MS and 3 had secondary progressive MS. Peripheral blood TCR-beta repertoires from HTLV-I-associated myelopathy (HAM/TSP) patients, multiple sclerosis patients and healthy controls were compared by UMI-based sequencing. The roughly 110 TCR-beta libraries included longitudinal samples, technical triplicates and paired sorted CD4+ and CD8+ T-cell subsets alongside PBMC samples. The cohort comprised 68 subjects: about 15 HAM/TSP patients, approximately 34 multiple sclerosis patients and about 20 healthy controls. Summary of the overall study and its limitations: No clinical or MRI features were associated with the MS cluster, and the authors said that larger cohorts are needed. TCR clonal expansion was highest in HAM/TSP patients and lowest in MS patients, with MS patients falling below even healthy controls. Expanded clones from different subjects shared no identical CDR3 amino acid sequences, which suggests that TCR-beta repertoires were private in all groups. Repertoires from 18 of 34 MS patients were grouped by phylogenetic analysis into a cluster of related CDR3 sequences, suggesting a possible repertoire-level signature.

Sorted-subset TCR libraries were prepared from over 850,000 sorted CD4+ or CD8+ T cells. The multiple sclerosis patients were enrolled in a US clinical protocol that evaluated disease progression with magnetic resonance imaging. Peripheral blood was subjected to Ficoll-Hypaque density gradient centrifugation to isolate PBMCs, which were then cryopreserved in liquid nitrogen. The study also sequenced paired sorted CD4+ and CD8+ subsets from healthy controls, HAM/TSP patients and MS patients. The sequence links TRBV4-2 to TRBJ2-7; the D gene lacks a confident call. Sequencing was carried out using CD4+ T cells from blood. The origin of this receptor is a young woman with multiple sclerosis. The nucleotide sequence is given as TGTGCCAGCAGCCAAGCCGCGCAGTTGTACGAGCAGTACTTC. This translates into CASSQAAQLYEQYF.